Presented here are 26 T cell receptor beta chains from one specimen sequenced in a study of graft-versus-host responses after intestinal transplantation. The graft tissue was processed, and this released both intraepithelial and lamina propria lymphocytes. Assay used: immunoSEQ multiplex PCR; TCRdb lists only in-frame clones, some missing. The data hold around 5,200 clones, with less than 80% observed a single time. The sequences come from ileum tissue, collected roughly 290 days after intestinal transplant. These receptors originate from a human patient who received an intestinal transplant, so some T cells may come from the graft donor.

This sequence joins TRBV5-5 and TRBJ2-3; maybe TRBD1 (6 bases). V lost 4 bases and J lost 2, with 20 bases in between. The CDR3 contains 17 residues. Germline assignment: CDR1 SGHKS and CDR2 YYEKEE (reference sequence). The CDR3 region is CASSQGTPLGHTDTQYF. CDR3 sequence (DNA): TGTGCCAGCAGCCAGGGGACCCCCTTGGGGCACACAGATACGCAGTATTTT. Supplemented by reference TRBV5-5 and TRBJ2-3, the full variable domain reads DAGVTQSPTHLIKTRGQQVTLRCSPISGHKSVSWYQQVLGQGPQFIFQYYEKEERGRGNFPDRFSARQFPNYSSELNVNALLLGDSALYLCASSQGTPLGHTDTQYFGPGTRLTVL.

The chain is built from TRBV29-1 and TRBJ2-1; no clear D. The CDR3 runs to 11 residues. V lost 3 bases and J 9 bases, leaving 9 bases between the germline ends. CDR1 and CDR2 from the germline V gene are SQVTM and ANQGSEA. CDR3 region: CSVDRFSEQFF. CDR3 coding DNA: TGCAGCGTTGATCGGTTCAGTGAGCAGTTCTTC.

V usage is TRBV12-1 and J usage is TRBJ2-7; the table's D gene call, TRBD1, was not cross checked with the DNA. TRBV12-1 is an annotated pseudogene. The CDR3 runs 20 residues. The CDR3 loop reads CASSPTRTGIPSGVPYEQYF. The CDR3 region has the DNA TGTGCCAGCAGCCCAACCAGGACAGGGATTCCTAGCGGAGTTCCCTACGAGCAGTACTTC.

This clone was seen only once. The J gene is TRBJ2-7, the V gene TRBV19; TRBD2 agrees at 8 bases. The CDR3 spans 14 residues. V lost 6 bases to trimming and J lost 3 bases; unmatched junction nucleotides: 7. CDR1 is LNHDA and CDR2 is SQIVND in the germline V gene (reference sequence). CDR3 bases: TGTGCCAGTAGCCCCCGGGGGGGGGACTACGAGCAGTACTTC. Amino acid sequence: CASSPRGGDYEQYF.

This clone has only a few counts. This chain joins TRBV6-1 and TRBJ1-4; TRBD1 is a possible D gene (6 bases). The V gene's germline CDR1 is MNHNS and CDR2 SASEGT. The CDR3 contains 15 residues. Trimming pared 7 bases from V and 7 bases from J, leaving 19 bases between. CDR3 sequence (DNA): TGTGCCAGCACTTCGAACAGGGCTAAGGGTGAAAAACTGTTTTTT. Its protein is CASTSNRAKGEKLFF.

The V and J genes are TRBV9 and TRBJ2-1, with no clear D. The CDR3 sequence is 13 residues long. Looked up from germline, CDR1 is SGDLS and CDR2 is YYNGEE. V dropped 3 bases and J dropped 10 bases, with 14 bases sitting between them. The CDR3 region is CASSATPSAEQFF. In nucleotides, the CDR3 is TGTGCCAGCAGCGCGACTCCCTCCGCGGAGCAGTTCTTC.

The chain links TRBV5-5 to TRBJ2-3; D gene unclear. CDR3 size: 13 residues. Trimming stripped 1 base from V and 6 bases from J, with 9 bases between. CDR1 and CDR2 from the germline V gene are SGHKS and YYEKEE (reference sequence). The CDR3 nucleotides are TGTGCCAGCAGCTTGATGGTGGTTGATACGCAGTATTTT. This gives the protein CASSLMVVDTQYF.

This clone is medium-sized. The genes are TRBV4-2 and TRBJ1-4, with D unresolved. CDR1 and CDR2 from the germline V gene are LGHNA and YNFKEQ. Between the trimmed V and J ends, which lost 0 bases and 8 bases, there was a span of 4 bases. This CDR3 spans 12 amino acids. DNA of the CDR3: TGTGCCAGCAGCCAAGATGGCGAAAAACTGTTTTTT. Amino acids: CASSQDGEKLFF.

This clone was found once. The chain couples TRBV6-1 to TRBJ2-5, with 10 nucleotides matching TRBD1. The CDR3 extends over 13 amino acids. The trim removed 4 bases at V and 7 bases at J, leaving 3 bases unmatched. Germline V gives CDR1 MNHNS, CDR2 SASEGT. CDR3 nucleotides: TGTGCCAGCAGTGGGGACAGGGGAGGGACCCAGTACTTC. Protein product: CASSGDRGGTQYF.

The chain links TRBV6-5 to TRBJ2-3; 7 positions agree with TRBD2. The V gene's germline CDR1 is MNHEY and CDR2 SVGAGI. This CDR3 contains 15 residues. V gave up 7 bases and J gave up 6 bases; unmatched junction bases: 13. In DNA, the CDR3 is TGTGCCAGCACCCCGGTGCGGGAGATTAGGGATACGCAGTATTTT. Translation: CASTPVREIRDTQYF.

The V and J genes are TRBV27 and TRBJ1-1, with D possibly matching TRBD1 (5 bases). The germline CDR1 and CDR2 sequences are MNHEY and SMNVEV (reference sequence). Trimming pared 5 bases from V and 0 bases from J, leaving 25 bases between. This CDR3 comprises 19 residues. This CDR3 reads CASSMTKDIFLLMNTEAFF. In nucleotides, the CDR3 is TGTGCCAGCAGTATGACGAAGGACATCTTTCTACTCATGAACACTGAAGCTTTCTTT.

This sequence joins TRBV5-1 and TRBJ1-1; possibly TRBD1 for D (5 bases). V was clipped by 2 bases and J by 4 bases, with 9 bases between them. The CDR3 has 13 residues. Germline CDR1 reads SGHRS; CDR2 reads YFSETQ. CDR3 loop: CASSFQGLTEAFF. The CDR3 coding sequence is TGCGCCAGCAGCTTCCAGGGACTCACTGAAGCTTTCTTT. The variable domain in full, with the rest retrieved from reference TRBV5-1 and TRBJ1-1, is KAGVTQTPRYLIKTRGQQVTLSCSPISGHRSVSWYQQTPGQGLQFLFEYFSETQRNKGNFPGRFSGRQFSNSRSEMNVSTLELGDSALYLCASSFQGLTEAFFGQGTRLTVV.

This CDR3 reads CASSFDHEQYF. DNA of the CDR3: TGTGCCAGCAGCTTTGATCACGAGCAGTACTTC. This chain links TRBV12-1 with TRBJ2-7. TRBV12-1 is a pseudogene. CDR3 size: 11 residues.

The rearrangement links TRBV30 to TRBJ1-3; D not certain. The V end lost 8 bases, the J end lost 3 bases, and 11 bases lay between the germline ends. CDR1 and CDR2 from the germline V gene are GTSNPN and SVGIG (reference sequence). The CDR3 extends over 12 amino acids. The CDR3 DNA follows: TGTGCCGGAGGGCTTAATGGAAACACCATATATTTT. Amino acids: CAGGLNGNTIYF.

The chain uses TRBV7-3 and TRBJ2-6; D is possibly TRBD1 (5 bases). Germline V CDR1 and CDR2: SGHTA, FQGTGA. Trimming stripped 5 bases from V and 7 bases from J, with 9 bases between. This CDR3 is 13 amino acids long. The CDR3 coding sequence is TGTGCCAGCAGCCGACAGAATGCCAACGTCCTGACTTTC. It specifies CASSRQNANVLTF.

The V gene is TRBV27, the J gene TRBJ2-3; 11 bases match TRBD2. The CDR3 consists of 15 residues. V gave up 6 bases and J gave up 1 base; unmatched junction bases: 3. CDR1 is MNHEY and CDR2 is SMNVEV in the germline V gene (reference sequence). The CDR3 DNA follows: TGTGCCAGCAGACAACTAGCGGGAGGCACAGATACGCAGTATTTT. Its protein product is CASRQLAGGTDTQYF.

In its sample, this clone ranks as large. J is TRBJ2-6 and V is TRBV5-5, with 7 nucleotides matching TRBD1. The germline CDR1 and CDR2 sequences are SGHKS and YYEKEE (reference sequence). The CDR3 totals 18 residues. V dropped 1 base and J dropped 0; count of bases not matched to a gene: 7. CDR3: CASSLFRQGTSGANVLTF. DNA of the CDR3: TGTGCCAGCAGCTTGTTTAGACAGGGAACCTCTGGGGCCAACGTCCTGACTTTC. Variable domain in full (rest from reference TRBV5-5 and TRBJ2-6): DAGVTQSPTHLIKTRGQQVTLRCSPISGHKSVSWYQQVLGQGPQFIFQYYEKEERGRGNFPDRFSARQFPNYSSELNVNALLLGDSALYLCASSLFRQGTSGANVLTFGAGSRLTVL.

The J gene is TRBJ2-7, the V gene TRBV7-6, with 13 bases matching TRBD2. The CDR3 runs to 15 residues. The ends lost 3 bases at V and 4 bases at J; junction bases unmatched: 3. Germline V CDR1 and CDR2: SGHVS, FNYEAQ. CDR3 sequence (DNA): TGTGCCAGCAGCTTCGGACTAGCGGGGGTATACGAGCAGTACTTC. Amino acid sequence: CASSFGLAGVYEQYF. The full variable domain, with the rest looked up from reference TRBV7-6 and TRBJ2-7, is GAGVSQSPRYKVTKRGQDVALRCDPISGHVSLYWYRQALGQGPEFLTYFNYEAQQDKSGLPNDRFSAERPEGSISTLTIQRTEQRDSAMYRCASSFGLAGVYEQYFGPGTRLTVT.

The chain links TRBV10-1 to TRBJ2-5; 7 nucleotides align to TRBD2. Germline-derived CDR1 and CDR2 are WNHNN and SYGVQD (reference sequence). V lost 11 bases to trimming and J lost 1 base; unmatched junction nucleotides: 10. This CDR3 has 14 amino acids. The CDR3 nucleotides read TGCGCCCGGGGCGGGGAGGGAGCCCAAGAGACCCAGTACTTC. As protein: CARGGEGAQETQYF.

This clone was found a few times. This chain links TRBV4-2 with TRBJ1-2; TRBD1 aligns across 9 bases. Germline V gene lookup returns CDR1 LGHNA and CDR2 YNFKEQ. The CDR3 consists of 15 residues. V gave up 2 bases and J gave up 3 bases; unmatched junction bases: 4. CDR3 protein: CASSQTGTGYYGYTF. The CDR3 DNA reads TGTGCCAGCAGCCAAACCGGGACAGGGTACTATGGCTACACCTTC.

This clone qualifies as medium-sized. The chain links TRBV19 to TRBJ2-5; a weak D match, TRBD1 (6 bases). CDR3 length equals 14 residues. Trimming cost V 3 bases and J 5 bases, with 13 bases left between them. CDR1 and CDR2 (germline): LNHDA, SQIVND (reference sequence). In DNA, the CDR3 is TGTGCCAGTAGTATCCCAGGGGTGGTGGAGACCCAGTACTTC. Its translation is CASSIPGVVETQYF. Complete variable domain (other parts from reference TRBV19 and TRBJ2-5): DGGITQSPKYLFRKEGQNVTLSCEQNLNHDAMYWYRQDPGQGLRLIYYSQIVNDFQKGDIAEGYSVSREKKESFPLTVTSAQKNPTAFYLCASSIPGVVETQYFGPGTRLLVL.

CDR3 coding DNA: TGTGCCAGCAGCGTAAGACAGGGGAGCTACGAGCAGTACTTC. It specifies CASSVRQGSYEQYF. The V call is TRBV9, the J call TRBJ2-7, with 8 bases fitting TRBD1. The trim removed 1 base at V and 3 bases at J, leaving 3 bases unmatched. The germline V gene encodes CDR1 SGDLS and CDR2 YYNGEE. The CDR3 is 14 amino acids.

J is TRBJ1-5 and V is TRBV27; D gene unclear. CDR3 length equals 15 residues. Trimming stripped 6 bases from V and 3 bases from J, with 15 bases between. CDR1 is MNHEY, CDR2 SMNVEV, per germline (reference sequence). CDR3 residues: CASSPRNRLNQPQHF. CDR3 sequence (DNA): TGTGCCAGCAGCCCCCGGAACAGACTCAATCAGCCCCAGCATTTT.

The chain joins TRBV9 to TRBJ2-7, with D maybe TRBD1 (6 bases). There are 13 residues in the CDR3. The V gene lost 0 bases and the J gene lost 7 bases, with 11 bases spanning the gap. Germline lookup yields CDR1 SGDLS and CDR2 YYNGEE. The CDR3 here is CASSVETGKEQYF. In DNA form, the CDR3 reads TGTGCCAGCAGCGTAGAAACAGGGAAAGAGCAGTACTTC.

DNA of the CDR3: TGTGCCAGCAGTGGCCGGGACTATAAAGCCTACGAGCAGTACTTC. This encodes CASSGRDYKAYEQYF. The chain combines TRBV28 with TRBJ2-7, with 7 nucleotides matching TRBD2. V was clipped by 5 bases and J by 2 bases; unmatched bases: 9. The germline CDR1 and CDR2 sequences are MDHEN and SYDVKM. CDR3 length equals 15 residues.

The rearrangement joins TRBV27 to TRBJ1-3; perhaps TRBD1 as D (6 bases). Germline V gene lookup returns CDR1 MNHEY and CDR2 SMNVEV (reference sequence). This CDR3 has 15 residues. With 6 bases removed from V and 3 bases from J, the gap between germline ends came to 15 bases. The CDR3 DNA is TGTGCCAGCAGGTCGACAGGAGCTCATGGAAACACCATATATTTT. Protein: CASRSTGAHGNTIYF.